The 21 T cell receptor beta chains presented below share a single source sample, sequenced in a study of T-cell memory formation after mild COVID-19. One entry per CDR3 protein, called by TCRdb with MiXCR from the 5' RACE reads. The table lists about 33,000 distinct CDR3 sequences, over 20% of them singletons, with about 1.6% in the top ten. Specimen: PBMCs or a T cell subset sorted from them (not recorded which). The source is an adult who had mild COVID-19 (a few samples of this study predate the infection). Cell type and time point are not known.

At least ten counts were recorded for this clonotype. This rearrangement joins TRBV24-1 to TRBJ2-7; D is unresolved. The germline CDR1 and CDR2 sequences are KGHDR and SFDVKD. This CDR3 has 13 amino acids. V was shortened by 7 bases and J by 6 bases, with 15 bases between the two germline ends. The CDR3 here is CATRGNRLSEQYF. Written as DNA, the CDR3 is TGTGCCACCAGGGGTAACCGACTCTCCGAGCAGTACTTC.

This clonotype showed up many times. The genes are TRBV29-1 and TRBJ2-7; 8 bases fit TRBD2. Germline V CDR1 and CDR2: SQVTM, ANQGSEA. The length of the CDR3 is 13 residues. The junction had 6 bases not matched to a gene; V was cut back by 6 bases and J by 2 bases. CDR3 sequence (DNA): TGCAGCGTGGTGACTAGCGCGGCCTACGAGCAGTACTTC. It codes for CSVVTSAAYEQYF.

This clonotype was seen many times. The V call is TRBV5-1, the J call TRBJ2-7; D remains ambiguous. Germline-derived CDR1 and CDR2 are SGHRS and YFSETQ. The V and J ends lost 4 bases and 0 bases respectively, with 14 bases between them. This CDR3 spans 15 amino acids. CDR3 residues: CASSPRQPGSYEQYF. CDR3 bases: TGCGCCAGCAGCCCTCGGCAGCCAGGCTCCTACGAGCAGTACTTC.

Concerning this clonotype itself: Given a much more abundant clone one base away, this may be a read error. The CDR3 carries no conserved terminal phenylalanine or tryptophan, so it likely arises from a read error. V is TRBV18 and J is TRBJ2-7; D possibly matches TRBD1 or TRBD2 (5 bases each). CDR3 size: 15 residues. Between the trimmed V and J ends, which lost 5 bases and 0 bases, there was a span of 14 bases. The germline V gene has CDR1 KGHSH and CDR2 LQKENI. The CDR3 DNA reads as TGTGCCAGCTCATCAAGGGACGGACTCTCCTACGAGCAGTACTTA. Translation gives CASSSRDGLSYEQYL.

The chain links TRBV4-2 to TRBJ1-3; TRBD1 aligns across 7 bases. This CDR3 comprises 16 residues. From germline, CDR1 is LGHNA and CDR2 YNFKEQ. V lost 3 bases to trimming and J lost 0 bases; unmatched junction nucleotides: 5. The CDR3, as DNA: TGTGCCAGCAGCCACCGGGACAGCCCCTCTGGAAACACCATATATTTT. As protein: CASSHRDSPSGNTIYF.

A single count supports this clonotype. This could be a read error, since a much larger clone is one nucleotide away. The conserved closing phenylalanine or tryptophan is absent in this CDR3, likely reflecting a read error. V is TRBV5-5 and J is TRBJ1-2; TRBD1 matches at 8 bases. The CDR3 contains 13 residues. Germline-derived CDR1 and CDR2 are SGHKS and YYEKEE (reference sequence). Unmatched junction bases numbered 2, after V lost 3 bases and J lost 4 bases. The CDR3 sequence is CASSSGGGYGYTY. Written as DNA, the CDR3 is TGTGCCAGCAGCTCAGGGGGCGGCTATGGCTACACCTAC.

The chain joins TRBV30 to TRBJ2-7; 7 nucleotides agree with TRBD2. The germline CDR1 and CDR2 sequences are GTSNPN and SVGIG (reference sequence). The trim removed 6 bases at V and 0 bases at J, leaving 5 bases unmatched. The CDR3 consists of 13 residues. The CDR3 nucleotides read TGTGCCTGTGGGGGGGTTAACTCCTACGAGCAGTACTTC. It encodes CACGGVNSYEQYF.

This clonotype was seen a handful of times. The J gene is TRBJ2-7, the V gene TRBV20-1; TRBD1 agrees at 7 bases. CDR1 and CDR2 from the germline V gene are DFQATT and SNEGSKA (reference sequence). The CDR3 length is 12 residues. The ends lost 6 bases at V and 2 bases at J; junction bases unmatched: 4. CDR3 coding DNA: TGCAGTGCCTATACAGGGGCCTACGAGCAGTACTTC. Its translation is CSAYTGAYEQYF.

This clonotype was counted at least ten times. This chain links TRBV2 with TRBJ1-1, with D unclear. Trimming shortened V by 8 bases and J by 7 bases, and 20 bases separated the two germline ends. The CDR3 runs to 14 residues. Germline V gene data show CDR1 as SNHLY and CDR2 as FYNNEI. The CDR3: CASSEAGNQVEAFF. The CDR3 DNA reads as TGTGCCAGCTCCGAGGCAGGTAACCAGGTTGAAGCTTTCTTT.

J is TRBJ2-3 and V is TRBV2; D tentatively fits TRBD1 or TRBD2 (5 bases each). Germline loops: CDR1 SNHLY, CDR2 FYNNEI. Trimming stripped 9 bases from V and 6 bases from J, with 22 bases between. CDR3 length equals 15 residues. CDR3 region: CARWDASTPGDTQYF. The CDR3 DNA reads as TGTGCCAGGTGGGACGCCTCCACCCCGGGGGATACGCAGTATTTT.

This clonotype was seen a few times. V is TRBV19 and J is TRBJ2-6, with D hard to call. Trimming pared 5 bases from V and 1 base from J, leaving 9 bases between. Germline CDR1 is LNHDA and CDR2 is SQIVND (reference sequence). There are 15 residues in the CDR3. The CDR3 is CASSDNISGANVLTF. The CDR3, as DNA: TGTGCCAGTAGTGACAACATATCTGGGGCCAACGTCCTGACTTTC.

This clonotype was counted only a few times. V is TRBV4-2 and J is TRBJ2-2; D is possibly TRBD2 (6 bases). The CDR3 spans 15 residues. V shed 1 base and J shed 4 bases, with 10 bases lying between them. From germline, CDR1 is LGHNA and CDR2 YNFKEQ. CDR3 protein: CASSQGEAATGELFF. The CDR3 DNA sequence: TGTGCCAGCAGCCAAGGGGAGGCGGCCACCGGGGAGCTGTTTTTT.

This clonotype was seen many times. The rearrangement uses TRBV20-1 and TRBJ1-1; D unresolved. Trimming pared 5 bases from V and 6 bases from J, leaving 19 bases between. CDR1 DFQATT and CDR2 SNEGSKA come from the germline V gene (reference sequence). The CDR3 is 14 residues long. CDR3 protein: CSARPGPGGPEAFF. The CDR3 DNA sequence: TGCAGTGCTCGTCCGGGCCCCGGTGGGCCTGAAGCTTTCTTT.

This clonotype was seen at least ten times. The chain uses TRBV6-1 and TRBJ2-3, with 12 nucleotides matching TRBD2. The V and J ends lost 2 bases and 5 bases, in that order; junction bases with no gene match: 2. Germline CDR1 reads MNHNS; CDR2 reads SASEGT. The CDR3 length is 15 residues. CDR3 protein: CASSETLAGGDTQYF. The CDR3 DNA sequence: TGTGCCAGCAGTGAAACACTAGCGGGGGGAGATACGCAGTATTTT.

At least ten counts were recorded for this clonotype. The chain is built from TRBV6-6 and TRBJ1-2; unclear D gene. The V and J ends lost 2 bases and 6 bases respectively, with 13 bases between them. The CDR3 contains 14 residues. Germline CDR1 reads MNHNY; CDR2 reads SVGAGI (reference sequence). The CDR3 DNA reads TGTGCCAGCAGTTACCAGGCCATTAGCCATGGCTACACCTTC. Translating it yields CASSYQAISHGYTF.

This clonotype was detected ten times or more. The chain recombines TRBV9 with TRBJ2-7; a weak D match, TRBD1 (5 bases). The germline CDR1 and CDR2 sequences are SGDLS and YYNGEE. V was cut by 0 bases and J by 0 bases, with 7 bases left in between. This CDR3 has 14 amino acids. The CDR3 loop reads CASSVGTNSYEQYF. CDR3 DNA sequence: TGTGCCAGCAGCGTAGGGACAAACTCCTACGAGCAGTACTTC.

The sample holds many counts of this clonotype. The rearrangement links TRBV4-2 to TRBJ2-5; 7 bases line up with TRBD1. CDR1 and CDR2 from the germline V gene are LGHNA and YNFKEQ. J was trimmed by 2 bases and V by 2 bases; bases with no gene match: 5. There are 15 residues in the CDR3. This CDR3 is CASSQTWGQQETQYF. The CDR3 nucleotides are TGTGCCAGCAGCCAAACATGGGGACAGCAAGAGACCCAGTACTTC.

This clonotype rates as medium-sized (0.01 to 0.1%). The chain links TRBV29-1 to TRBJ2-7; 12 nucleotides match TRBD2. This CDR3 contains 13 residues. Trimming cost V 4 bases and J 6 bases; bases outside gene matches: 4. Looked up from germline, CDR1 is SQVTM and CDR2 is ANQGSEA. The CDR3 is CSVVLAGGREQYF. The CDR3 DNA follows: TGCAGCGTTGTACTAGCGGGAGGTCGCGAGCAGTACTTC.

The chain recombines TRBV30 with TRBJ2-6; TRBD1 aligns across 8 bases. The CDR3 has 19 amino acids. Germline V CDR1 and CDR2: GTSNPN, SVGIG (reference sequence). Losses at the gene ends were 2 bases for V and 5 bases for J; bases not matched to a gene: 17. The CDR3 DNA reads as TGTGCCTGGAGTATTACTTCAGGGGGCGAAGGAGTCTGGGCCAACGTCCTGACTTTC. Translating it yields CAWSITSGGEGVWANVLTF.

For this clonotype: One junction end does not reproduce the germline sequence, and a read error may be involved. The gene calls are TRBV12-3 or TRBV12-4 and TRBJ1-1, with 11 bases that match TRBD1. The CDR3 extends over 13 amino acids. CDR3 coding DNA: TGTGCCGGCAGTTCGGGACAGGGGGTGAAAGCTTTCTTT. This sequence encodes CAGSSGQGVKAFF.

Comment on this clonotype: Just one base apart from a much larger clone, this may be a read error. V usage is TRBV13 and J usage is TRBJ2-3; a possible D gene is TRBD1 (7 bases). Germline-derived CDR1 and CDR2 are PRHDT and FYEKMQ (reference sequence). The CDR3 consists of 15 residues. CDR3: CSSSPRGARVDTQYF. The CDR3, as DNA: TGTTCCAGCAGCCCCAGGGGGGCGCGGGTGGATACGCAGTATTTT.